These 32 T cell receptor beta chains were sequenced from one sample in a study of shared clonotypes between healthy human individuals. Method: immunoSEQ multiplex PCR; TCRdb's copy keeps in-frame clones and lacks some. The sample records over 2 million clones, around 92% being singletons. Sequenced input: naive CD4+ T cells from PBMCs. Subset: CD45RA+ positively selected. The source is a man aged 18 to 30 in good health. Some clones in this sample may be carry-over from other donors' samples.

The rearrangement uses TRBV5-4 and TRBJ2-7; perhaps TRBD2 as D (5 bases). Germline assignment: CDR1 SGHNT and CDR2 YYREEE (reference sequence). CDR3 length: 16 amino acids. Trimming shortened V by 7 bases and J by 5 bases, and 25 bases separated the two germline ends. The CDR3 DNA reads TGTGCCAGCTGCGAGGGCGGGTCACTCGCGGGCAACGAGCAGTACTTC. This encodes CASCEGGSLAGNEQYF.

The chain has TRBV19 and TRBJ2-3; TRBD2 aligns across 10 bases. The CDR3 totals 16 residues. Losses at the gene ends were 5 bases for V and 1 base for J; bases not matched to a gene: 6. The germline V gene has CDR1 LNHDA and CDR2 SQIVND (reference sequence). In DNA form, the CDR3 reads TGTGCCAGTAGTGGTTGGCTAGCGGGAGGCACAGATACGCAGTATTTT. Amino acid sequence: CASSGWLAGGTDTQYF.

The rearrangement uses TRBV5-1 and TRBJ2-2, with D possibly being TRBD1 (5 bases). Trimming removed 1 base at V and 1 base at J, with 11 bases between. Germline V gene sequence: CDR1 SGHRS, CDR2 YFSETQ. CDR3 length: 16 residues. CDR3 coding DNA: TGCGCCAGCAGCTTGCCTGTGACAGTGAACACCGGGGAGCTGTTTTTT. Encoded protein: CASSLPVTVNTGELFF.

The CDR3 loop is CASSQVASGANVLTF. CDR3 sequence (DNA): TGTGCCAGCAGCCAAGTTGCGTCTGGGGCCAACGTCCTGACTTTC. This sequence joins TRBV4-2 and TRBJ2-6; D gene ambiguous. The CDR3 extends over 15 amino acids. V shed 1 base and J shed 1 base, with 5 bases lying between them. Germline V lookup: CDR1 LGHNA, CDR2 YNFKEQ.

This clone has a single count. Other DNA sequences from this sample encode an identical CDR3 as well. The CDR3 loop is CASSIPPGAGNTIYF. The CDR3 nucleotides read TGTGCCAGCAGCATCCCGCCAGGGGCCGGAAACACCATATATTTT. This chain joins TRBV7-2 and TRBJ1-3, with D perhaps TRBD1 (6 bases). The CDR3 has 15 amino acids. CDR1 and CDR2 from the germline V gene are SGHTA and FQGNSA. V was pared by 5 bases and J by 4 bases, with 15 bases between.

The genes are TRBV6-5 and TRBJ1-5, with D tentatively TRBD1 (5 bases). Looked up from germline, CDR1 is MNHEY and CDR2 is SVGAGI. CDR3 length: 15 residues. V lost 6 bases and J lost 4, with 16 bases in between. CDR3 DNA sequence: TGTGCCAGCAGCCCCGGGGGGGTCGGGAATCAGCCCCAGCATTTT. It codes for CASSPGGVGNQPQHF.

The chain combines TRBV28 with TRBJ2-7; D is possibly TRBD2 (6 bases). From germline, CDR1 is MDHEN and CDR2 SYDVKM. The V end lost 6 bases, the J end lost 7 bases, and 22 bases lay between the germline ends. The CDR3 length is 15 residues. The CDR3 reads CASSHGTLGGLEQYF. In DNA form, the CDR3 reads TGTGCCAGCAGCCATGGGACCTTGGGGGGTTTGGAGCAGTACTTC.

The chain has TRBV5-1 and TRBJ2-7; 8 nucleotides line up with TRBD2. The length of the CDR3 is 15 residues. Germline loops: CDR1 SGHRS, CDR2 YFSETQ. J gave up 3 bases and V 4 bases, and 9 bases lay outside the gene matches. Written as DNA, the CDR3 is TGCGCCAGCAGCGGAACCGGGACTAGTATCTACGAGCAGTACTTC. Its translation: CASSGTGTSIYEQYF.

The genes are TRBV10-2 and TRBJ2-1; 14 bases match TRBD2. The CDR3 sequence is 17 residues long. The germline gives CDR1 WSHSY, CDR2 SAAADI. V lost 6 bases and J lost 5; bases outside the gene matches: 9. The CDR3 sequence: CASRMTSGRVGHNEQFF. The CDR3 nucleotides read TGCGCCAGCAGAATGACTAGCGGGAGGGTGGGGCACAATGAGCAGTTCTTC.

The chain carries TRBV28 and TRBJ2-7; the D gene is possibly TRBD2 (6 bases). Trimming took off 4 bases at V and 3 bases at J, with 16 bases between the two ends. CDR1 is MDHEN, CDR2 SYDVKM, per germline. The CDR3 runs to 15 residues. The CDR3 loop reads CASSSPSRGIYEQYF. The CDR3 DNA reads TGTGCCAGCAGTTCACCGTCGCGGGGTATCTACGAGCAGTACTTC.

V usage is TRBV7-2 and J usage is TRBJ2-1; D tentatively fits TRBD1 or TRBD2 (5 bases each). From germline, CDR1 is SGHTA and CDR2 FQGNSA. The CDR3 is 15 residues long. V lost 4 bases to trimming and J lost 3 bases, with 13 bases between them. DNA for the CDR3: TGTGCCAGCAGCTCCACCGGGACGAGCTACAATGAGCAGTTCTTC. Residues: CASSSTGTSYNEQFF.

The J gene is TRBJ2-7, the V gene TRBV15; TRBD2 matches 8 bases. The CDR3 is 18 amino acids. Germline lookup yields CDR1 LNHNV and CDR2 YYDKDF (reference sequence). V was clipped by 0 bases and J by 1 base; unmatched bases: 11. DNA of the CDR3: TGTGCCACCAGCAGAGACTTCCCGGGACTAGGAAATTCCTACGAGCAGTACTTC. Protein sequence: CATSRDFPGLGNSYEQYF.

V gene TRBV2 combines with J gene TRBJ1-5, with D possibly TRBD1 on 5 matching bases. Germline V CDR1 and CDR2: SNHLY, FYNNEI. The V end was cut by 2 bases, the J end by 7 bases, with 24 bases between. The CDR3 is 18 amino acids. Written as DNA, the CDR3 is TGTGCCAGCAGTGAAAGGGGCGACTTACCCATCCCGGGGCAGCCCCAGCATTTT. Its protein product is CASSERGDLPIPGQPQHF.

This clone showed up just once. Other DNA sequences in this sample translate to the same CDR3. The V and J genes are TRBV7-3 and TRBJ2-1; perhaps TRBD2 as D (5 bases). Deletions cut 0 bases from V and 0 bases from J, with 6 bases between. CDR1 and CDR2 (germline): SGHTA, FQGTGA. The CDR3 totals 15 residues. CDR3 in DNA: TGTGCCAGCAGCTTAACGGGAGCCTCCTACAATGAGCAGTTCTTC. Its translation is CASSLTGASYNEQFF.

The genes are TRBV18 and TRBJ2-2; D call uncertain. The CDR3 contains 14 residues. Germline V lookup: CDR1 KGHSH, CDR2 LQKENI. The V end was cut by 6 bases, the J end by 4 bases, with 12 bases between. CDR3 bases: TGTGCCAGCTCTCCTGACTCGGGCACCGGGGAGCTGTTTTTT. Translating gives CASSPDSGTGELFF.

The V call is TRBV7-2, the J call TRBJ2-1, with 14 bases fitting TRBD2. There are 18 residues in the CDR3. Trimming at V came to 4 bases and at J to 7 bases, leaving 12 bases not matched to a gene. CDR1 is SGHTA, CDR2 FQGNSA, per germline. CDR3 nucleotide sequence: TGTGCCAGCAGCTCCGGGACTAGCGGGAGAAAAGGTGGTAATGAGCAGTTCTTC. Its protein product is CASSSGTSGRKGGNEQFF.

The V gene is TRBV19, the J gene TRBJ2-6, with TRBD1 identical over 7 bases. The CDR3 is 16 amino acids. CDR1 LNHDA and CDR2 SQIVND come from the germline V gene (reference sequence). Trimming cost V 3 bases and J 0 bases; bases outside gene matches: 2. The CDR3 nucleotides read TGTGCCAGTAGTATCTCAGGGGGCTCTGGGGCCAACGTCCTGACTTTC. Amino acid sequence: CASSISGGSGANVLTF.

The chain combines TRBV5-6 with TRBJ2-7, with D perhaps matching TRBD1 (6 bases). The CDR3 covers 15 residues. Deletions cut 4 bases from V and 2 bases from J, with 16 bases between. Germline assignment: CDR1 SGHDT and CDR2 YYEEEE. CDR3 amino acids: CASSPTPTGTYEQYF. The DNA of the CDR3 is TGTGCCAGCAGCCCGACCCCTACAGGGACCTACGAGCAGTACTTC.

The genes are TRBV9 and TRBJ1-2, with 8 bases matching TRBD1. Trimming cost V 4 bases and J 5 bases; bases outside gene matches: 16. The V gene's germline CDR1 is SGDLS and CDR2 YYNGEE. The CDR3 is made up of 17 amino acids. The CDR3 DNA is TGTGCCAGCAGCTCTAGCCGGACAGGGCGTCCCTTTTATGGCTACACCTTC. This gives the protein CASSSSRTGRPFYGYTF.

The rearrangement joins TRBV9 to TRBJ2-3, with a possible D match to TRBD1 (6 bases). CDR3 length equals 16 residues. Germline V CDR1 and CDR2: SGDLS, YYNGEE. The V and J ends lost 3 bases and 0 bases respectively, with 14 bases between them. The CDR3 protein is CASSEIAGASTDTQYF. DNA for the CDR3: TGTGCCAGCAGCGAGATAGCAGGGGCCAGCACAGATACGCAGTATTTT.

V usage is TRBV28 and J usage is TRBJ1-5, with TRBD1 matching over 7 bases. The germline gives CDR1 MDHEN, CDR2 SYDVKM. V was clipped by 2 bases and J by 7 bases; unmatched bases: 5. CDR3 length: 14 amino acids. CDR3 bases: TGTGCCAGCAGTTTAGGGCGACAGGGACAGCCCCAGCATTTT. Translated: CASSLGRQGQPQHF.

This chain uses TRBV19 with TRBJ1-5, with D maybe TRBD1 (6 bases). CDR1 LNHDA and CDR2 SQIVND come from the germline V gene (reference sequence). CDR3 length: 16 residues. V was shortened by 3 bases and J by 0 bases, with 12 bases between the two germline ends. CDR3 sequence: CASSIRGSVSNQPQHF. CDR3 nucleotides: TGTGCCAGTAGTATCAGGGGTTCGGTTAGCAATCAGCCCCAGCATTTT.

The genes are TRBV27 and TRBJ1-4; maybe TRBD1 (5 bases). This CDR3 contains 15 residues. Germline CDR1 is MNHEY and CDR2 is SMNVEV (reference sequence). V lost 2 bases, J lost 4 bases, and 11 bases lay in between. CDR3 sequence: CASSLGGGVNEKLFF. As DNA, the CDR3 is TGTGCCAGCAGTTTAGGCGGGGGGGTTAATGAAAAACTGTTTTTT.

The chain recombines TRBV6-1 with TRBJ1-5; D unresolved. CDR3 length equals 15 residues. Trimming cost V 1 base and J 5 bases, with 12 bases left between them. CDR1 is MNHNS and CDR2 is SASEGT in the germline V gene. The CDR3, as DNA: TGTGCCAGCAGTGAAGAGTCCCTACCCCATCAGCCCCAGCATTTT. It specifies CASSEESLPHQPQHF.

This chain uses TRBV5-1 with TRBJ1-4; D uncertain. The V gene lost 4 bases and the J gene lost 5 bases, with 12 bases spanning the gap. Germline V gives CDR1 SGHRS, CDR2 YFSETQ. The CDR3 is 14 residues long. DNA for the CDR3: TGCGCCAGCAGCGTGGACGGGTTAAATGAAAAACTGTTTTTT. Protein product: CASSVDGLNEKLFF.

The chain is built from TRBV7-2 and TRBJ2-1; D unresolved. Germline V gene lookup returns CDR1 SGHTA and CDR2 FQGNSA. The CDR3 sequence is 15 residues long. V lost 3 bases and J lost 6, with 15 bases in between. The CDR3 nucleotides are TGTGCCAGCAGCTTGGGCGGATTCCGAATCAATGAGCAGTTCTTC. Translated: CASSLGGFRINEQFF.

This chain links TRBV5-1 with TRBJ2-7, with unresolved D. CDR1 is SGHRS and CDR2 is YFSETQ in the germline V gene. The V end was cut by 3 bases, the J end by 1 base, with 8 bases between. This CDR3 has 13 amino acids. The CDR3 bases are TGCGCCAGCAGCTCGCGATCGTCCTACGAGCAGTACTTC. It yields the protein CASSSRSSYEQYF.

The chain has TRBV4-2 and TRBJ2-1; 7 positions agree with TRBD2. With V trimmed by 4 bases and J by 5 bases, 5 bases remained unmatched. The CDR3 contains 14 residues. Germline CDR1 LGHNA, CDR2 YNFKEQ. The DNA of the CDR3 is TGTGCCAGCAGCCCCCGGGCGGGAGACAATGAGCAGTTCTTC. As protein: CASSPRAGDNEQFF.

V gene TRBV30 combines with J gene TRBJ2-5; TRBD2 aligns across 9 bases. The length of the CDR3 is 13 residues. Trimming cost V 4 bases and J 3 bases; bases outside gene matches: 3. Germline V gene data show CDR1 as GTSNPN and CDR2 as SVGIG (reference sequence). The CDR3 is CAWIRLAEETQYF. In nucleotides, the CDR3 is TGTGCCTGGATAAGACTAGCGGAAGAGACCCAGTACTTC.

The V call is TRBV12-5, the J call TRBJ1-1, with D maybe TRBD1 (5 bases). The germline V gene encodes CDR1 LGHNT and CDR2 FRNRAP. The CDR3 contains 14 residues. Trimming pared 3 bases from V and 5 bases from J, leaving 13 bases between. CDR3 sequence (DNA): TGTGCTAGTGGTTTTCGGGGGGAGGGAACTGAAGCTTTCTTT. Protein: CASGFRGEGTEAFF.

The count of this clone is one. The chain couples TRBV18 to TRBJ1-2; 7 bases align to TRBD1. The V and J ends lost 3 bases and 3 bases, in that order; junction bases with no gene match: 4. This CDR3 has 14 amino acids. Germline loops: CDR1 KGHSH, CDR2 LQKENI. Here the CDR3 reads CASSPGQDYYGYTF. CDR3 sequence (DNA): TGTGCCAGCTCACCCGGACAGGACTACTATGGCTACACCTTC.

V gene TRBV5-1 combines with J gene TRBJ1-5, with 10 bases lining up with TRBD1. V shed 3 bases, J shed 6 bases, and the junction held 6 bases outside the gene matches. This CDR3 contains 15 residues. Per germline, CDR1 SGHRS and CDR2 YFSETQ. The CDR3 DNA sequence: TGCGCCAGCAGCTCCGGGACAGGGGATTTTCAGCCCCAGCATTTT. Amino acids: CASSSGTGDFQPQHF.